The 13 T cell receptor beta chains below were found in one sample sequenced in a study of T cell repertoires in cytomegalovirus infection. TCRdb reanalysed the reads using MiXCR and keeps one entry per CDR3 protein. This sample yields about 770,000 distinct CDR3 sequences, of which about 28% are seen a single time; approximately 14% belongs to the top ten. These receptors have no identified antigens. Sequenced material: cultured CD8+ T cells from PBMCs, taken from culture after CMV antigen stimulation. These receptors came from a human donor in good health (CMV status not recorded). Some clones in this sample may be carry-over from other donors' samples.

This chain uses TRBV7-9 with TRBJ1-1; 8 bases map to TRBD1. With 5 bases clipped from V and 1 base from J, the junction kept 6 bases outside the gene matches. This CDR3 has 15 residues. The V gene's germline CDR1 is SEHNR and CDR2 FQNEAQ (reference sequence). The CDR3 bases are TGTGCCAGCAGCACTCAGGGGGCCAGGAACACTGAAGCTTTCTTT. Protein product: CASSTQGARNTEAFF.

This chain connects TRBV7-6 to TRBJ2-2; no reliable D call. Per the germline V gene, CDR1 is SGHVS and CDR2 is FNYEAQ. This CDR3 has 14 residues. V gave up 6 bases and J gave up 3 bases, with 11 bases separating them. The CDR3 sequence is CASSFAPDTGELFF. CDR3 DNA: TGTGCCAGCAGTTTTGCGCCGGACACCGGGGAGCTGTTTTTT. Full variable domain (remainder filled in from reference TRBV7-6 and TRBJ2-2): GAGVSQSPRYKVTKRGQDVALRCDPISGHVSLYWYRQALGQGPEFLTYFNYEAQQDKSGLPNDRFSAERPEGSISTLTIQRTEQRDSAMYRCASSFAPDTGELFFGEGSRLTVL.

About this clonotype: A junction end diverges from the germline sequence, so it may reflect a read error. The chain has TRBV5-6 and TRBJ1-5; no reliable D call. The CDR3 totals 13 residues. Germline CDR1 and CDR2: SGHDT and YYEEEE. In DNA form, the CDR3 reads TGTGCCAGCAGCTTGTCCAGCAATCAGCCCCTGCATTTT. Amino acids: CASSLSSNQPLHF.

This clonotype was seen a few times. The chain links TRBV7-9 to TRBJ2-3; the D gene could be TRBD1 or TRBD2 (5 bases each). V dropped 5 bases and J dropped 0 bases, with 33 bases sitting between them. Germline CDR1 reads SEHNR; CDR2 reads FQNEAQ (reference sequence). The CDR3 has 22 amino acids. CDR3: CASSGTRGRTPLFNSSTDTQYF. CDR3 coding DNA: TGTGCCAGCAGCGGGACGAGGGGACGGACTCCACTCTTCAACTCTAGCACAGATACGCAGTATTTT.

A few counts support this clonotype. The rearrangement links TRBV20-1 to TRBJ2-7; 7 bases are a match to TRBD1. The CDR3 has 12 amino acids. J lost 3 bases, V lost 3 bases, and 2 bases had no gene match. Germline lookup yields CDR1 DFQATT and CDR2 SNEGSKA (reference sequence). CDR3 loop: CSARGQSYEQYF. DNA for the CDR3: TGCAGTGCTAGGGGACAGAGCTACGAGCAGTACTTC.

V and J are TRBV4-2 and TRBJ2-7; 12 bases fit TRBD2. CDR1 and CDR2 (germline): LGHNA, YNFKEQ. With 0 bases clipped from V and 5 bases from J, the junction kept 2 bases outside the gene matches. The length of the CDR3 is 15 residues. Here the CDR3 DNA reads TGTGCCAGCAGCCAAGAGACTAGCGGGGGCGACGAGCAGTACTTC. Translation gives CASSQETSGGDEQYF.

This clonotype was picked up a small number of times. The chain is built from TRBV4-1 and TRBJ1-1; no definite D call. The germline V gene has CDR1 MGHRA and CDR2 YSYEKL. The CDR3 length is 14 residues. V was trimmed by 0 bases and J by 6 bases, leaving 11 bases between them. Here the CDR3 DNA reads TGCGCCAGCAGCCAAGATTCGGCCGGCTCTGAAGCTTTCTTT. This codes for CASSQDSAGSEAFF.

The V call is TRBV4-3, the J call TRBJ2-1, with 11 bases that match TRBD2. The J segment lost 8 bases and the V segment lost 1 base, leaving 10 bases of the junction unmatched. This CDR3 is 17 amino acids long. CDR1 and CDR2 (germline): LGHNA, YSLEER. CDR3 in DNA: TGCGCCAGCAGCCAAGCCACAGTAGCGGGGGGGCAAGATGAGCAGTTCTTC. Amino acids: CASSQATVAGGQDEQFF.

CDR3 sequence: CASSLAPRNRNTDTQYF. In DNA form, the CDR3 reads TGTGCCAGCAGTTTAGCGCCCAGGAATCGAAACACAGATACGCAGTATTTT. The chain links TRBV12-3 or TRBV12-4 to TRBJ2-3; no firm D call. This CDR3 comprises 17 residues. Trimming left V 0 bases short and J 2 bases short, with 15 bases between.

Only a few counts were recorded for this clonotype. This chain joins TRBV12-3 or TRBV12-4 and TRBJ2-5, with 8 bases that match TRBD2. The CDR3 loop spans 16 amino acids. The trim removed 4 bases at V and 5 bases at J, leaving 12 bases unmatched. The CDR3: CASSSLEAGGGETQYF. The CDR3, as DNA: TGTGCCAGCAGTTCCTTAGAGGCGGGGGGCGGGGAGACCCAGTACTTC.

This clonotype turned up a few times. The chain carries TRBV9 and TRBJ2-1; no reliable D call. Germline V CDR1 and CDR2: SGDLS, YYNGEE. The CDR3 extends over 14 amino acids. V was cut by 2 bases and J by 1 base, with 7 bases left in between. CDR3 amino acids: CASSVLESYNEQFF. The CDR3 DNA sequence: TGTGCCAGCAGCGTCCTAGAATCCTACAATGAGCAGTTCTTC. The entire variable domain, with the rest obtained from reference TRBV9 and TRBJ2-1, is as follows: DSGVTQTPKHLITATGQRVTLRCSPRSGDLSVYWYQQSLDQGLQFLIQYYNGEERAKGNILERFSAQQFPDLHSELNLSSLELGDSALYFCASSVLESYNEQFFGPGTRLTVL.

This clonotype showed up many times. This chain links TRBV14 with TRBJ2-5; possible D gene TRBD2, 6 bases. Germline lookup yields CDR1 SGHDN and CDR2 FVKESK. The CDR3 is 14 residues long. The V and J ends lost 3 bases and 1 base respectively, with 9 bases between them. Here the CDR3 DNA reads TGTGCCAGCAGCCAGCGGGACTCCCAAGAGACCCAGTACTTC. Translated, it gives CASSQRDSQETQYF.

The chain has TRBV5-1 and TRBJ2-2; D perhaps matches TRBD1 (6 bases). The germline V gene has CDR1 SGHRS and CDR2 YFSETQ. The CDR3 spans 14 residues. V was pared by 7 bases and J by 1 base, with 11 bases between. CDR3 loop: CASWSTGNTGELFF. CDR3 bases: TGCGCCAGCTGGTCGACAGGGAACACCGGGGAGCTGTTTTTT. Complete variable domain (other parts from reference TRBV5-1 and TRBJ2-2): KAGVTQTPRYLIKTRGQQVTLSCSPISGHRSVSWYQQTPGQGLQFLFEYFSETQRNKGNFPGRFSGRQFSNSRSEMNVSTLELGDSALYLCASWSTGNTGELFFGEGSRLTVL.